This record looks at one T cell receptor beta chain sequence and its context. Its antigen is unknown. This specimen belongs to a study of CD8 T cells in Susac syndrome. Study findings and constraints: The authors acknowledged that the study's TCR sequencing and HLA analysis involved relatively few individuals.

RNA in amounts of about 0.5 to 1 ug was reverse transcribed with random hexamers. With immunoSEQ multiplex PCR, TCR beta CDR3 was amplified across 54 Vbeta and 13 Jbeta. TCRdb re-derived calls from the immunoSEQ multiplex PCR reads in MiXCR, one entry per CDR3 protein. Of hundreds of thousands of distinct CDR3 sequences listed, roughly 96% are singletons. Germline CDR1 SQVTM, CDR2 ANQGSEA. The length of the CDR3 is 11 residues. The V gene lost 4 bases and the J gene lost 4 bases, with 6 bases spanning the gap. High-throughput TCR beta sequencing covered peripheral CD8+ and CD4+ T cells. Negative isolation yielded CD4+ and CD8+ T cells, and FACS enriched TEMRA cells.

Specimen: CD4+ T cells from PBMCs. This chain links TRBV29-1 with TRBJ2-3; no clear D gene. This receptor was taken from a human donor with multiple sclerosis. This CDR3 reads CSVGSSDTQYF. In DNA, the CDR3 is TGCAGCGTTGGATCCTCAGATACGCAGTATTTT.